This T cell receptor (beta chain) was observed in a study of blood T cell repertoires in COVID-19. In its sample, this clone was seen once. Source study methods: By means of reference gene primer amplification, nucleated cell counts were estimated. The repertoire was sequenced with immunoSEQ multiplex PCR; TCRdb's copy has only in-frame clones and lacks some. V and J calls and clone size are given by that table; D and trimming were obtained from the DNA. This table holds 120,000 or so clones, around three quarters found once. V lost 3 bases, J lost 5 bases, and 13 bases stayed unmatched. This CDR3 spans 16 amino acids. CDR1 SGDLS and CDR2 YYNGEE come from the germline V gene.

The receptor was derived from a man between 35 and 55 years old with active or convalescent COVID-19. The sequenced sample consisted of peripheral blood. The rearrangement links TRBV9 to TRBJ1-1; 7 nucleotides align to TRBD1. This CDR3 reads CASSATISQTGTEAFF. CDR3 DNA: TGTGCCAGCAGCGCTACTATCTCACAGACAGGGACTGAAGCTTTCTTT.